These 15 T cell receptor beta chains were sequenced from one sample in a study of cytotoxic CD8 clonotypes in ibrutinib-treated CLL. Sequenced by immunoSEQ multiplex PCR; TCRdb stores in-frame clones only, minus some. The sample comprises about 140,000 clones, 65% to 85% of which are singletons, and 7.5% to 8% rests with the top ten. Material: PBMCs, obtained after 36 months of ibrutinib treatment. The receptor set was obtained from a human donor with chronic lymphocytic leukemia.

There are many counts of this clone. The chain recombines TRBV27 with TRBJ1-2, with D uncertain. CDR1 is MNHEY, CDR2 SMNVEV, per germline (reference sequence). The CDR3 is made up of 15 amino acids. Trimming took 1 base from V and 4 from J, leaving 13 bases between them. In nucleotides, the CDR3 is TGTGCCAGCAGTTTATTCCGGGGAGCCCCCTATGGCTACACCTTC. Translation gives CASSLFRGAPYGYTF.

This sequence joins TRBV7-3 and TRBJ2-2, with D uncertain. The CDR3 is made up of 14 amino acids. Per germline, CDR1 SGHTA and CDR2 FQGTGA. Trimming stripped 0 bases from V and 2 bases from J, with 4 bases between. The CDR3, as DNA: TGTGCCAGCAGCTTAACGTCCAACACCGGGGAGCTGTTTTTT. Encoded protein: CASSLTSNTGELFF.

The genes are TRBV2 and TRBJ1-3; 10 bases match TRBD1. V lost 6 bases and J lost 4; bases outside the gene matches: 6. There are 15 residues in the CDR3. Germline V gene data show CDR1 as SNHLY and CDR2 as FYNNEI. The CDR3 sequence is CASSRQGAGGNTIYF. The CDR3, as DNA: TGTGCCAGCAGCAGACAGGGGGCCGGCGGAAACACCATATATTTT.

V is TRBV6-5 and J is TRBJ1-5, with 7 bases lining up with TRBD1. Germline V gene data show CDR1 as MNHEY and CDR2 as SVGAGI. Trimming removed 9 bases from V and 2 bases from J; junction bases left unmatched: 7. The CDR3 contains 14 residues. The CDR3 bases are TGTGCCAGTTGGGACAGAAAGGGCAATCAGCCCCAGCATTTT. It translates to CASWDRKGNQPQHF.

The J gene is TRBJ1-6, the V gene TRBV27; tentatively, D is TRBD1 (6 bases). Germline CDR1 and CDR2: MNHEY and SMNVEV (reference sequence). V was clipped by 5 bases and J by 4 bases, with 18 bases between them. The CDR3 is 17 residues long. CDR3 sequence (DNA): TGTGCCAGCAGTACCGGACAGAGAATCACATATAATTCACCCCTCCACTTT. This codes for CASSTGQRITYNSPLHF.

The genes are TRBV10-3 and TRBJ2-2, with 8 positions matching TRBD2. Germline CDR1 ENHRY, CDR2 SYGVKD. The junction had 15 bases not matched to a gene; V was cut back by 5 bases and J by 4 bases. CDR3 size: 18 residues. CDR3: CAISPRGSGGLGTGELFF. CDR3 nucleotide sequence: TGTGCCATCAGTCCCCGGGGAAGCGGGGGACTTGGCACCGGGGAGCTGTTTTTT.

The chain carries TRBV10-2 and TRBJ1-6, with 7 bases aligning to TRBD1. The junction had 3 bases not matched to a gene; V was cut back by 6 bases and J by 1 base. The CDR3 consists of 15 residues. Germline lookup yields CDR1 WSHSY and CDR2 SAAADI. CDR3 sequence reads: CASSPGQSYNSPLHF. DNA for the CDR3: TGCGCCAGCAGCCCGGGACAGTCCTATAATTCACCCCTCCACTTT.

The CDR3 spells CASSSGQSSGNTIYF. The DNA for the CDR3 is TGTGCCAGCAGCTCAGGACAGAGCTCTGGAAACACCATATATTTT. V usage is TRBV5-8 and J usage is TRBJ1-3; D may be TRBD1 (6 bases). The CDR3 spans 15 residues. V lost 3 bases to trimming and J lost 0 bases, with 10 bases between them. The germline V gene encodes CDR1 SGHTS and CDR2 YDEGEE.

V is TRBV7-3 and J is TRBJ1-4; no firm D call. Trimming pared 5 bases from V and 12 bases from J, leaving 19 bases between. Germline CDR1 SGHTA, CDR2 FQGTGA. There are 14 residues in the CDR3. The CDR3 spells CASSLPMLKSQLFF. The CDR3 region has the DNA TGTGCCAGCAGCCTCCCCATGCTGAAGTCTCAACTGTTTTTT.

The sample holds a few counts of this clone. The chain links TRBV4-1 to TRBJ1-1; 7 bases are a match to TRBD1. The CDR3 length is 11 residues. Germline CDR1 is MGHRA and CDR2 is YSYEKL. After removal of 4 bases from V and 11 bases from J, the junction contained 4 bases not matched to a gene. This chain's CDR3 is CASSRDRVAFF. The CDR3 DNA follows: TGCGCCAGCAGCCGCGACAGGGTTGCTTTCTTT.

The V and J genes are TRBV19 and TRBJ1-3; D unclear. Germline V gene sequence: CDR1 LNHDA, CDR2 SQIVND (reference sequence). The CDR3 contains 14 residues. Trimming stripped 4 bases from V and 0 bases from J, with 7 bases between. The CDR3 DNA follows: TGTGCCAGTAGTAATTCTTTCTCTGGAAACACCATATATTTT. It encodes CASSNSFSGNTIYF. Supplemented by reference TRBV19 and TRBJ1-3, the full variable domain reads DGGITQSPKYLFRKEGQNVTLSCEQNLNHDAMYWYRQDPGQGLRLIYYSQIVNDFQKGDIAEGYSVSREKKESFPLTVTSAQKNPTAFYLCASSNSFSGNTIYFGEGSWLTVV.

This chain links TRBV6-1 with TRBJ1-2; the D is unclear. V lost 9 bases, J lost 5 bases, and 19 bases lay in between. The CDR3 is 14 residues long. From germline, CDR1 is MNHNS and CDR2 SASEGT. The CDR3 reads CASSAELGPYGYTF. CDR3 nucleotides: TGTGCCAGTTCCGCGGAGCTCGGGCCTTATGGCTACACCTTC.

The genes are TRBV11-3 and TRBJ2-6, with 12 nucleotides matching TRBD1. V shed 4 bases and J 4 bases; nucleotides not matched to a gene: 5. This CDR3 spans 17 amino acids. CDR1 is SGHNT and CDR2 is YENEEA in the germline V gene. CDR3 protein: CASSSGQGALGANVLTF. The CDR3, as DNA: TGTGCCAGCAGCTCGGGACAGGGGGCGTTAGGGGCCAACGTCCTGACTTTC.

V gene TRBV6-5 combines with J gene TRBJ1-2; the D gene is possibly TRBD1 (6 bases). The CDR3 is made up of 14 amino acids. Germline V CDR1 and CDR2: MNHEY, SVGAGI. The germline V and J ends were trimmed by 5 bases and 4 bases, with 14 bases remaining between them. The CDR3 region has the DNA TGTGCCAGCAGTCCCTCGAGGGGGACCTATGGCTACACCTTC. This codes for CASSPSRGTYGYTF.

Here the CDR3 reads CASSVGGRWDEQFF. The CDR3 DNA reads TGTGCCAGCAGCGTAGGCGGGAGGTGGGATGAGCAGTTCTTC. The chain carries TRBV9 and TRBJ2-1, with TRBD2 matching 8 bases. This CDR3 contains 14 residues. V shed 0 bases, J shed 8 bases, and the junction held 4 bases outside the gene matches. Per the germline V gene, CDR1 is SGDLS and CDR2 is YYNGEE.